Listed below are T cell receptor beta chains from one sample, sequenced in a study of blood T cell repertoires in COVID-19. Generated by immunoSEQ multiplex PCR, the TCRdb table keeps only in-frame clones and is missing some. The sample includes 200,000 to 250,000 clones, around 83% of them seen just once. Sequencing input: peripheral blood. These receptors were obtained from a man aged 45-65 years with active or convalescent COVID-19. CDR3s include the opening cysteine and the closing phenylalanine or tryptophan. Fields, in order: D gene, clone size, J gene, V gene, CDR3 length, CDR3 protein, CDR3 DNA. The D gene is left open where the match is weak. Clone size appears in some rows only: once, few, many, or a class for an expanded clone.

TRBD1 - TRBJ1-1 TRBV9 14 CASSVHGQDQMAFF TGTGCCAGCAGCGTTCACGGACAGGACCAAATGGCTTTCTTT
- - TRBJ1-2 TRBV4-1 13 CASSPSGYYGYTF TGCGCCAGCAGTCCTTCGGGTTACTATGGCTACACCTTC
- once TRBJ1-1 TRBV6-2/TRBV6-3 11 CASSLRDLAFF TGTGCCAGCAGTTTGAGGGATCTGGCTTTCTTT
- - TRBJ1-4 TRBV6-1 14 CASSEGGSNEKLFF TGTGCCAGCAGTGAAGGAGGGTCGAATGAAAAACTGTTTTTT
- - TRBJ2-6 TRBV4-1 17 CASSQGTAAGGANVLTF TGCGCCAGCAGCCAAGGGACTGCCGCGGGGGGGGCCAACGTCCTGACTTTC
TRBD1 - TRBJ2-7 TRBV12-3/TRBV12-4 13 CASSPGTGEKQYF TGTGCCAGCAGTCCCGGGACAGGGGAGAAGCAGTACTTC
- - TRBJ1-2 TRBV9 14 CASSVALANYGYTF TGTGCCAGCAGCGTAGCTTTAGCTAACTATGGCTACACCTTC
TRBD1 - TRBJ1-6 TRBV2 14 CASILQGGGSPLHF TGTGCCAGCATCTTACAGGGGGGCGGGTCACCCCTCCACTTT
- - TRBJ2-7 TRBV21-1 14 CASSPRLVDYEQYF TGTGCCAGCAGCCCTAGACTAGTGGACTACGAGCAGTACTTC
TRBD2 - TRBJ2-1 TRBV3-1/TRBV3-2 16 CASSQLLAGGPNEQFF TGTGCCAGCAGCCAACTACTAGCGGGGGGGCCGAATGAGCAGTTCTTC
TRBD1 - TRBJ1-4 TRBV7-9 14 CASSPGTGNEKLFF TGTGCCAGCAGCCCCGGGACAGGGAATGAAAAACTGTTTTTT
TRBD1 - TRBJ2-2 TRBV19 17 CASSLEGQGVWTGELFF TGTGCCAGTAGTCTGGAGGGACAGGGGGTTTGGACCGGGGAGCTGTTTTTT
TRBD1 - TRBJ1-2 TRBV6-6 13 CASSVQGSYGYTF TGTGCCAGCAGTGTACAGGGGAGCTATGGCTACACCTTC
- - TRBJ1-1 TRBV7-9 14 CASSLEGDLTEAFF TGTGCCAGCAGCTTAGAGGGGGATTTGACTGAAGCTTTCTTT
- - TRBJ1-2 TRBV28 12 CASSGQNYGYTF TGTGCCAGCAGTGGGCAGAACTATGGCTACACCTTC
TRBD2 - TRBJ2-5 TRBV5-1 16 CASSSVAGANQETQYF TGCGCCAGCAGCTCCGTAGCGGGGGCCAACCAAGAGACCCAGTACTTC
- once TRBJ1-4 TRBV6-1 15 CASSEADSRDEKLFF TGTGCCAGCAGTGAAGCTGACAGCCGAGATGAAAAACTGTTTTTT
TRBD1 - TRBJ2-1 TRBV5-4 15 CASSSRDRDYNEQFF TGTGCCAGCAGCTCCCGGGACAGGGATTACAATGAGCAGTTCTTC
- few TRBJ2-7 TRBV2 14 CASSGSGQRYEQYF TGTGCCAGCAGTGGGTCTGGACAGCGCTACGAGCAGTACTTC
- few TRBJ1-1 TRBV5-1 12 CASSPDRTEAFF TGCGCCAGCAGCCCGGACAGAACTGAAGCTTTCTTT